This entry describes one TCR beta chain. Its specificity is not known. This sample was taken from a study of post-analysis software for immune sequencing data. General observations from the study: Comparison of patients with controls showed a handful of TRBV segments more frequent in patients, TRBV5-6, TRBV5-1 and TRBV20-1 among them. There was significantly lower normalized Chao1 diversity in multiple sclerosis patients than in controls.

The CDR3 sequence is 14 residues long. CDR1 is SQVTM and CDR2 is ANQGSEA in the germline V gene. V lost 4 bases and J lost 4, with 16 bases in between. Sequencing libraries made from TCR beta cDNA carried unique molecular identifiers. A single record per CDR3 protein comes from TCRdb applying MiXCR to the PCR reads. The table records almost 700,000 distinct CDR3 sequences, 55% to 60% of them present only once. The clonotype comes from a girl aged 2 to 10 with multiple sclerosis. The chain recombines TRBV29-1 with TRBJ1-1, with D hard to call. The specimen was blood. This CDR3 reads CSVVRSGARTEAFF. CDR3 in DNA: TGCAGCGTTGTGAGGTCCGGAGCCCGCACTGAAGCTTTCTTT.